Listed here are 25 T cell receptor beta chains from one sample, sequenced in a study of pediatric ulcerative colitis. The repertoire was sequenced with immunoSEQ multiplex PCR; TCRdb's copy has only in-frame clones and lacks some. The data hold tens of thousands of clones, with about three quarters observed a single time. During colonoscopy, one to two rectal pinch biopsies were collected. The sequenced sample was gut tissue. The receptors come from a boy between 10 and 17 years old with severe ulcerative colitis.

The chain links TRBV19 to TRBJ1-6, with 8 bases identical to TRBD1. V shed 6 bases and J 7 bases; nucleotides not matched to a gene: 5. This CDR3 region has 14 residues. CDR1 and CDR2 from the germline V gene are LNHDA and SQIVND (reference sequence). The CDR3 protein is CASSDRGLNSPLHF. DNA of the CDR3: TGTGCCAGTAGCGACAGGGGCCTAAATTCACCCCTCCACTTT.

The V and J genes are TRBV29-1 and TRBJ1-2; perhaps TRBD1 as D (5 bases). The CDR3 runs 13 residues. V lost 3 bases and J 9 bases, leaving 17 bases between the germline ends. CDR1 is SQVTM and CDR2 is ANQGSEA in the germline V gene. The CDR3 loop reads CSVDRGQGGSYTF. The CDR3 coding sequence is TGCAGCGTTGATAGAGGCCAGGGTGGGAGCTACACCTTC.

The chain has TRBV6-6 and TRBJ1-1, with D possibly matching TRBD1 (5 bases). Trimming pared 2 bases from V and 0 bases from J, leaving 7 bases between. CDR1 is MNHNY, CDR2 SVGAGI, per germline (reference sequence). The CDR3 is made up of 14 amino acids. CDR3 residues: CASSYVQVNTEAFF. Here the CDR3 DNA reads TGTGCCAGCAGTTACGTACAGGTGAACACTGAAGCTTTCTTT.

The chain couples TRBV5-5 to TRBJ1-1; no definite D call. The CDR3 contains 14 residues. CDR1 and CDR2 (germline): SGHKS, YYEKEE (reference sequence). V gave up 4 bases and J gave up 0 bases, with 10 bases separating them. In nucleotides, the CDR3 is TGTGCCAGCAGCCTGACACCTATGAACACTGAAGCTTTCTTT. Encoded protein: CASSLTPMNTEAFF.

J is TRBJ1-2 and V is TRBV29-1, with TRBD1 matching over 12 bases. There are 16 residues in the CDR3. Looked up from germline, CDR1 is SQVTM and CDR2 is ANQGSEA. The ends lost 0 bases at V and 7 bases at J; junction bases unmatched: 9. CDR3 loop: CSVEDQWGQGASGYTF. CDR3 DNA sequence: TGCAGCGTTGAAGATCAATGGGGACAGGGGGCTAGTGGCTACACCTTC.

The rearrangement links TRBV2 to TRBJ2-7, with TRBD1 matching over 10 bases. J gave up 2 bases and V 10 bases, and 8 bases lay outside the gene matches. The CDR3 is 14 residues long. CDR1 and CDR2 from the germline V gene are SNHLY and FYNNEI. The CDR3 bases are TGTGCCACCCAAGGACAGGGGGGGGCCTACGAGCAGTACTTC. Encoded protein: CATQGQGGAYEQYF.

The chain links TRBV5-1 to TRBJ1-5; D call uncertain. V was pared by 3 bases and J by 0 bases, with 10 bases between. The CDR3 is 15 amino acids. The germline V gene has CDR1 SGHRS and CDR2 YFSETQ. The CDR3 region is CASSSDGDSNQPQHF. The CDR3 DNA follows: TGCGCCAGCAGCTCTGACGGGGATAGCAATCAGCCCCAGCATTTT.

The chain employs TRBV5-4 and TRBJ2-3, with 7 bases that match TRBD1. Unmatched junction bases numbered 9, after V lost 4 bases and J lost 4 bases. CDR1 is SGHNT and CDR2 is YYREEE in the germline V gene (reference sequence). CDR3 length equals 15 residues. CDR3 sequence reads: CASSKWDSGSDTQYF. Here the CDR3 DNA reads TGTGCCAGCAGCAAATGGGACAGTGGGTCAGATACGCAGTATTTT.

J is TRBJ1-2 and V is TRBV9; D may be TRBD1 (5 bases). The CDR3 contains 15 residues. Deletions cut 0 bases from V and 9 bases from J, with 18 bases between. CDR1 is SGDLS, CDR2 YYNGEE, per germline. The CDR3 spells CASSVGAGPAGRYTF. The CDR3 nucleotides read TGTGCCAGCAGCGTAGGGGCAGGCCCGGCGGGGCGCTACACCTTC.

In this sample, this clone turned up once. The CDR3 nucleotides read TGTGCCTGGTTAGTTCTAGGCTCCCACGAGGATACGCAGTATTTT. As protein: CAWLVLGSHEDTQYF. This sequence joins TRBV30 and TRBJ2-3; D remains ambiguous. Germline CDR1 is GTSNPN and CDR2 is SVGIG (reference sequence). The CDR3 has 15 residues. Trimming took off 5 bases at V and 6 bases at J, with 21 bases between the two ends.

This chain connects TRBV25-1 to TRBJ2-3; a possible D gene is TRBD2 (7 bases). V shed 2 bases and J shed 0 bases, with 12 bases lying between them. Germline CDR1 reads MGHDK; CDR2 reads SYGVNS. The CDR3 spans 16 residues. The CDR3: CASSEQGGVSTDTQYF. DNA for the CDR3: TGTGCCAGCAGTGAACAAGGGGGGGTTAGCACAGATACGCAGTATTTT.

J is TRBJ2-1 and V is TRBV5-1; 7 nucleotides match TRBD2. V lost 1 base, J lost 6 bases, and 4 bases stayed unmatched. The germline CDR1 and CDR2 sequences are SGHRS and YFSETQ. The CDR3 totals 14 residues. The CDR3 DNA follows: TGCGCCAGCAGCTTGAAACGGACTAGCAATGAGCAGTTCTTC. This sequence encodes CASSLKRTSNEQFF.

This chain uses TRBV30 with TRBJ2-4; D is perhaps TRBD1 or TRBD2 (5 bases each). Trimming stripped 3 bases from V and 8 bases from J, with 26 bases between. CDR1 and CDR2 from the germline V gene are GTSNPN and SVGIG (reference sequence). The CDR3 sequence is 17 residues long. The CDR3 reads CAWSPPGATTTRDIQYF. CDR3 coding DNA: TGTGCCTGGAGCCCGCCTGGGGCGACTACTACGCGGGACATTCAGTACTTC.

The rearrangement uses TRBV7-2 and TRBJ1-5; the D is unclear. Germline V gene lookup returns CDR1 SGHTA and CDR2 FQGNSA. Trimming cost V 1 base and J 6 bases, with 4 bases left between them. The CDR3 has 12 amino acids. This CDR3 is CASSLVGQPQHF. The CDR3 DNA follows: TGTGCCAGCAGCTTAGTGGGTCAGCCCCAGCATTTT.

The chain uses TRBV6-1 and TRBJ2-5, with TRBD1 identical over 11 bases. The CDR3 loop spans 14 amino acids. V trimming: 6 bases; J trimming: 6 bases; junction bases outside the gene matches: 6. From germline, CDR1 is MNHNS and CDR2 SASEGT. The CDR3 here is CASRPGTGGQTQYF. CDR3 DNA: TGTGCCAGCAGGCCCGGGACAGGGGGACAGACCCAGTACTTC.

This chain uses TRBV7-9 with TRBJ2-3; D uncertain. Deletions cut 5 bases from V and 0 bases from J, with 6 bases between. The length of the CDR3 is 13 residues. Germline values: CDR1 SEHNR, CDR2 FQNEAQ (reference sequence). The CDR3 loop is CASSVTSTDTQYF. Written as DNA, the CDR3 is TGTGCCAGCAGCGTTACGAGCACAGATACGCAGTATTTT.

This clone rates as medium-sized. The chain uses TRBV18 and TRBJ2-7; D remains ambiguous. The CDR3 totals 15 residues. Trimming removed 3 bases at V and 0 bases at J, with 12 bases between. In germline, CDR1 is KGHSH, CDR2 LQKENI. The CDR3 DNA sequence: TGTGCCAGCTCACCGCCGGCCTCCCCCTCCTACGAGCAGTACTTC. Amino acids: CASSPPASPSYEQYF. Looking up the rest from reference TRBV18 and TRBJ2-7 gives the full variable domain: NAGVMQNPRHLVRRRGQEARLRCSPMKGHSHVYWYRQLPEEGLKFMVYLQKENIIDESGMPKERFSAEFPKEGPSILRIQQVVRGDSAAYFCASSPPASPSYEQYFGPGTRLTVT.

This clone has more than one count but fewer than ten. V and J are TRBV19 and TRBJ1-1; TRBD1 is a possible D gene (5 bases). Per the germline V gene, CDR1 is LNHDA and CDR2 is SQIVND (reference sequence). Trimming removed 9 bases at V and 13 bases at J, with 21 bases between. CDR3 length: 12 residues. As DNA, the CDR3 is TGTGCCAGCGCGGGGGTCCAACTACTGAGTTTCTTT. It encodes CASAGVQLLSFF. Full variable domain (missing parts from reference TRBV19 and TRBJ1-1): DGGITQSPKYLFRKEGQNVTLSCEQNLNHDAMYWYRQDPGQGLRLIYYSQIVNDFQKGDIAEGYSVSREKKESFPLTVTSAQKNPTAFYLCASAGVQLLSFFGQGTRLTVV.

V usage is TRBV21-1 and J usage is TRBJ2-5; the table's D call of TRBD1 was not tested on the DNA. TRBV21-1 is a pseudogene locus. The CDR3 is 13 amino acids. CDR3 in amino acids: CASSGQGKETQYF. CDR3 DNA: TGTGCCAGCAGCGGACAGGGGAAAGAGACCCAGTACTTC.

This clone was detected only a few times. In nucleotides, the CDR3 is TGTGCCCATACCGCGGACAGGGAGGATGGCTACACCTTC. It translates to CAHTADREDGYTF. The chain links TRBV21-1 to TRBJ1-2; TRBD1 is taken as the D call from the table, unchecked against the DNA. TRBV21-1 is given as a pseudogene. CDR3 size: 13 residues.

The V and J genes are TRBV25-1 and TRBJ1-2; the D gene is possibly TRBD1 (6 bases). CDR1 is MGHDK and CDR2 is SYGVNS in the germline V gene. Between the trimmed V and J ends, which lost 3 bases and 5 bases, there was a span of 13 bases. The CDR3 is 14 residues long. The CDR3 protein is CASSDRTGRYGYTF. The CDR3 nucleotides are TGTGCCAGCAGTGATCGAACAGGGAGGTATGGCTACACCTTC.

This sequence joins TRBV11-2 and TRBJ1-2, with TRBD1 matching 7 bases. Germline CDR1 and CDR2: SGHAT and FQNNGV. Losses at the gene ends were 1 base for V and 8 bases for J; bases not matched to a gene: 4. The CDR3 runs 13 residues. CDR3 protein: CASSLGGGGGYTF. The CDR3 DNA is TGTGCCAGCAGCTTAGGGGGAGGGGGCGGCTACACCTTC.

This chain uses TRBV21-1 with TRBJ1-1. TRBV21-1 is a pseudogene segment. The CDR3 has 16 residues. DNA of the CDR3: TGTGCCAGCAGCAAAGCGCTCGCAGGAGAGAACACTGAAGCTTTCTTT. Its translation is CASSKALAGENTEAFF.

The chain couples TRBV18 to TRBJ2-7, with D possibly matching TRBD1 (5 bases). With 3 bases removed from V and 2 bases from J, the gap between germline ends came to 8 bases. The CDR3 runs to 13 residues. The germline CDR1 and CDR2 sequences are KGHSH and LQKENI. The CDR3 nucleotides are TGTGCCAGCTCACCCACAGGAGCCTACGAGCAGTACTTC. This encodes CASSPTGAYEQYF.

A few counts support this clone. This chain connects TRBV5-4 to TRBJ1-2; the D is unclear. This CDR3 is 14 amino acids long. Deletions cut 2 bases from V and 9 bases from J, with 17 bases between. Germline loops: CDR1 SGHNT, CDR2 YYREEE (reference sequence). CDR3 DNA: TGTGCCAGCAGCTTTGGCGCGGCGGGTGAGAGCTACACCTTC. This encodes CASSFGAAGESYTF.